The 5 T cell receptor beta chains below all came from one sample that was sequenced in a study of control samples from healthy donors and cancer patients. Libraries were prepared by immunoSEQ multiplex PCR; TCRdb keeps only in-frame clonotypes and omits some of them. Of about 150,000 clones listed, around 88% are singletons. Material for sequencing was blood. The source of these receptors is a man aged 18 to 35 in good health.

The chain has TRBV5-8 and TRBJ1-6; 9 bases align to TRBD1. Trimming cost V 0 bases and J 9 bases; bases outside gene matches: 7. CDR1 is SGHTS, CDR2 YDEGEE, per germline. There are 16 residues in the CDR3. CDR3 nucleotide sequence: TGTGCCAGCAGCTTGGGGACAGGGGCGCGGAGTTCACCCCTCCACTTT. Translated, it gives CASSLGTGARSSPLHF. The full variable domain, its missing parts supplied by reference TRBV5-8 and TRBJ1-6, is EAGVTQSPTHLIKTRGQQATLRCSPISGHTSVYWYQQALGLGLQFLLWYDEGEERNRGNFPPRFSGRQFPNYSSELNVNALELEDSALYLCASSLGTGARSSPLHFGNGTRLTVT.

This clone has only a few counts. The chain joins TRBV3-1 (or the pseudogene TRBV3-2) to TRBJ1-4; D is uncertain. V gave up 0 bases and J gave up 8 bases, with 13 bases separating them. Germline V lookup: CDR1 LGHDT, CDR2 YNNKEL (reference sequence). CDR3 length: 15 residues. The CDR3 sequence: CASSQEGGFREKLFF. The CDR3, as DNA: TGTGCCAGCAGCCAAGAAGGAGGGTTTAGAGAAAAACTGTTTTTT.

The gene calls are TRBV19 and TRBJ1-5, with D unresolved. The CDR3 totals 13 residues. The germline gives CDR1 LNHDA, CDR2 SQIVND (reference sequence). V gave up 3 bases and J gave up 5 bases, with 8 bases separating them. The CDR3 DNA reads TGTGCCAGTAGTATCGGACTGGATCAGCCCCAGCATTTT. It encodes CASSIGLDQPQHF. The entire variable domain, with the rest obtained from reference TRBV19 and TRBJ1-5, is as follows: DGGITQSPKYLFRKEGQNVTLSCEQNLNHDAMYWYRQDPGQGLRLIYYSQIVNDFQKGDIAEGYSVSREKKESFPLTVTSAQKNPTAFYLCASSIGLDQPQHFGDGTRLSIL.

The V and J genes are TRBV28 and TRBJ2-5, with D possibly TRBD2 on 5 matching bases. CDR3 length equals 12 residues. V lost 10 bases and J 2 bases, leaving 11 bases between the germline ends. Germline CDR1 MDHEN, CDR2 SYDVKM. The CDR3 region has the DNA TGTGCCACCCAGCGGTCTCAAGAGACCCAGTACTTC. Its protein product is CATQRSQETQYF.

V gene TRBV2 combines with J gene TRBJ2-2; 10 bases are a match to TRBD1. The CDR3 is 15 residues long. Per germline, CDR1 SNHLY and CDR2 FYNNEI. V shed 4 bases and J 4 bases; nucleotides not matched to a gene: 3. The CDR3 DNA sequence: TGTGCCAGCAGTGGACAGGGGGCGGCCACCGGGGAGCTGTTTTTT. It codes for CASSGQGAATGELFF.